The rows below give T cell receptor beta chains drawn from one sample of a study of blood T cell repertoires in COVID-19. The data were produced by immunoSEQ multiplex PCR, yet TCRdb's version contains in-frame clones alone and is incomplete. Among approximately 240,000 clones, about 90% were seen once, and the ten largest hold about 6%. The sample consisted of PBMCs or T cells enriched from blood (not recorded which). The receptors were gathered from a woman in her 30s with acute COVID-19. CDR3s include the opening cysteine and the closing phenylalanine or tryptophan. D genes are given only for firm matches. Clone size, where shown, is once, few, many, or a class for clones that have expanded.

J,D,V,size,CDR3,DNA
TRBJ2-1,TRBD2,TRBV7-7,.,CASSSGLADNNEQFF,TGTGCTAGCAGCTCTGGACTAGCGGACAACAATGAGCAGTTCTTC
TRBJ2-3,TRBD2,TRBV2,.,CASSVLAGGLTDTQYF,TGTGCCAGCAGTGTTCTAGCGGGGGGTCTAACAGATACGCAGTATTTT
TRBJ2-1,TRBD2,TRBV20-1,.,CSASGLAAGVSSYNEQFF,TGCAGTGCAAGTGGACTAGCGGCTGGTGTAAGCTCCTACAATGAGCAGTTCTTC
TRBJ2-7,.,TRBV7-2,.,CASSLARGEAYEQYF,TGTGCCAGCAGCTTAGCCAGGGGGGAAGCCTACGAGCAGTACTTC
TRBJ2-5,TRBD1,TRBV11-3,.,CASSLGQYTGDAEETQYF,TGTGCCAGCAGCTTAGGGCAGTATACAGGGGATGCCGAGGAGACCCAGTACTTC
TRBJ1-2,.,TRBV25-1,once,CASSKRGAHGYTF,TGTGCCAGCAGCAAACGGGGGGCGCATGGCTACACCTTC
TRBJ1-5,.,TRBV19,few,CASRGGVGQPQHF,TGTGCCAGTAGGGGGGGAGTAGGTCAGCCCCAGCATTTT
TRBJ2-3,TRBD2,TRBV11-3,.,CASSLNTSGKRTDTQYF,TGTGCCAGCAGCCTAAACACTAGCGGGAAACGCACAGATACGCAGTATTTT
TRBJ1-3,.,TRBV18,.,CASSPPLKPSGNTIYF,TGTGCCAGCTCACCACCCCTTAAGCCCTCTGGAAACACCATATATTTT
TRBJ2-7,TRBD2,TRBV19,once,CATKRTSSSYEQYF,TGTGCCACAAAGAGGACTAGCTCCTCCTACGAGCAGTACTTC
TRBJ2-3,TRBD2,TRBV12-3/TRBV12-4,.,CASRGLPDTQYF,TGTGCCAGCAGGGGACTACCAGATACGCAGTATTTT
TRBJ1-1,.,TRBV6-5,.,CASSQIGTSTEAFF,TGTGCCAGCAGTCAGATAGGGACATCAACTGAAGCTTTCTTT
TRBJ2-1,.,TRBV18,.,CASSPKVPATIHPQAQFF,TGTGCCAGCTCACCAAAAGTGCCGGCGACCATACATCCTCAGGCGCAGTTCTTC
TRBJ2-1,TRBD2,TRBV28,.,CASSEGLAGPMAYNEQFF,TGTGCCAGCAGCGAAGGCCTAGCGGGACCCATGGCCTACAATGAGCAGTTCTTC
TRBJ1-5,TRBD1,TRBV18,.,CASSPGQGNQPQHF,TGTGCCAGCTCACCAGGACAGGGCAATCAGCCCCAGCATTTT
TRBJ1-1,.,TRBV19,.,CASSPLVDMNTEAFF,TGTGCCAGTAGTCCCCTCGTTGACATGAACACTGAAGCTTTCTTT
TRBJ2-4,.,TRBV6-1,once,CASSETENIQYF,TGTGCCAGCAGTGAGACAGAAAACATTCAGTACTTC
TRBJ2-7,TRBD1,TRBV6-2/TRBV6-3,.,CASSSRLGQSYEQYF,TGTGCCAGCAGTTCCCGTCTGGGACAGTCCTACGAGCAGTACTTC
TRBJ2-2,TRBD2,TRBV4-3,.,CASSQDSGSLGTGELFF,TGCGCCAGCAGTCAGGATAGCGGGAGTCTTGGCACCGGGGAGCTGTTTTTT
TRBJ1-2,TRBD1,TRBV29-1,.,CSVLHDRGLEGYTF,TGCAGCGTTCTCCACGACAGGGGGCTGGAAGGCTACACCTTC
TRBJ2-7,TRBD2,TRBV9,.,CASSVGLAFEQYF,TGTGCCAGCAGCGTGGGACTAGCTTTCGAGCAGTACTTC
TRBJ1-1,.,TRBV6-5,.,CASSYWRGTEAFF,TGTGCCAGCAGTTACTGGCGGGGCACTGAAGCTTTCTTT
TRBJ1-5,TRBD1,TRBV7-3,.,CASSYDRGQPQRNQPQHF,TGTGCCAGCAGCTATGACAGGGGACAGCCACAACGCAATCAGCCCCAGCATTTT
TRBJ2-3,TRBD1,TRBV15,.,CATSSGTGGTDTQYF,TGTGCCACCAGCAGTGGGACAGGAGGCACAGATACGCAGTATTTT
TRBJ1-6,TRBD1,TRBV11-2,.,CASSQDRVGSPLHF,TGTGCCAGCAGCCAGGACAGGGTGGGGTCACCCCTCCACTTT
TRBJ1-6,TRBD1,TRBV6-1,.,CASSEVGTGNSPLHF,TGTGCCAGCAGTGAAGTTGGGACAGGTAATTCACCCCTCCACTTT
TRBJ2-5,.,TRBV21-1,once,CASSKRTGGPPETQYF,TGTGCCAGCAGCAAAAGGACAGGGGGCCCCCCAGAGACCCAGTACTTC
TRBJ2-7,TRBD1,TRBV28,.,CASSNRGNGYEQYF,TGTGCCAGCAGTAACAGGGGTAATGGCTACGAGCAGTACTTC
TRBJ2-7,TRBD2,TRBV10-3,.,CAISVGGGTLEQYF,TGTGCCATCAGTGTCGGGGGGGGGACGCTCGAGCAGTACTTC
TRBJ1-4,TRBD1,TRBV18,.,CASSLRTESGGASEKLFF,TGTGCCAGCTCACTAAGGACGGAGTCAGGGGGCGCGAGTGAAAAACTGTTTTTT
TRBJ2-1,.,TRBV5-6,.,CASSLFLESSYNEQFF,TGTGCCAGCAGCTTGTTTCTCGAGAGCTCCTACAATGAGCAGTTCTTC
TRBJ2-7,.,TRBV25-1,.,CVTSGGGSYEQYF,TGTGTCACATCGGGGGGCGGGTCCTACGAGCAGTACTTC
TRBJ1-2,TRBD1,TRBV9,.,CASSGSGGAGYGYTF,TGTGCCAGCAGCGGATCAGGGGGCGCTGGGTATGGCTACACCTTC
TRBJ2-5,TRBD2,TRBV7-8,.,CASSSMGTIGETQYF,TGTGCCAGCAGCTCTATGGGGACTATCGGGGAGACCCAGTACTTC
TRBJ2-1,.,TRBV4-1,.,CASSQAGTHDNEQFF,TGCGCCAGCAGCCAAGCCGGGACTCACGACAATGAGCAGTTCTTC
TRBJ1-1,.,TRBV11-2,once,CASSLDRLTEAFF,TGTGCCAGCAGCTTAGACCGGTTGACTGAAGCTTTCTTT
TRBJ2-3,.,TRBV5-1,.,CASSPGWGTDTQYF,TGCGCCAGCAGCCCAGGCTGGGGCACAGATACGCAGTATTTT
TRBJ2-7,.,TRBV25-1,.,CASSDMGAREQYF,TGTGCCAGCAGTGATATGGGGGCGCGGGAGCAGTACTTC
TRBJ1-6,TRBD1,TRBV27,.,CASRDTGQAPGAPLHF,TGTGCCAGCAGGGATACTGGACAGGCTCCCGGTGCACCCCTCCACTTT
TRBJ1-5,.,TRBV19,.,CASNPDRDQPQHF,TGTGCCAGTAACCCAGACAGAGATCAGCCCCAGCATTTT
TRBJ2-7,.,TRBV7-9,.,CASSLPGTYYEQYF,TGTGCCAGCAGCTTACCAGGCACCTACTACGAGCAGTACTTC
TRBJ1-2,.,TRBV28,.,CASSLPRGANYGYTF,TGTGCCAGCAGTTTACCGCGCGGCGCTAACTATGGCTACACCTTC
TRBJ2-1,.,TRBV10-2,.,CASSESRLSNEQFF,TGCGCCAGCAGTGAGTCCAGGCTCTCCAATGAGCAGTTCTTC
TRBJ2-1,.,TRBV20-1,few,CSASSQFPVSSYNEQFF,TGCAGTGCTAGTTCCCAATTCCCGGTTAGCTCCTACAATGAGCAGTTCTTC
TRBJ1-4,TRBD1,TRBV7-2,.,CASSLQGSEKLFF,TGTGCCAGCAGTCTACAGGGGTCTGAAAAACTGTTTTTT
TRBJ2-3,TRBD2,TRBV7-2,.,CASSLALAGSTDTQYF,TGTGCCAGCAGCTTAGCGCTAGCGGGAAGCACAGATACGCAGTATTTT